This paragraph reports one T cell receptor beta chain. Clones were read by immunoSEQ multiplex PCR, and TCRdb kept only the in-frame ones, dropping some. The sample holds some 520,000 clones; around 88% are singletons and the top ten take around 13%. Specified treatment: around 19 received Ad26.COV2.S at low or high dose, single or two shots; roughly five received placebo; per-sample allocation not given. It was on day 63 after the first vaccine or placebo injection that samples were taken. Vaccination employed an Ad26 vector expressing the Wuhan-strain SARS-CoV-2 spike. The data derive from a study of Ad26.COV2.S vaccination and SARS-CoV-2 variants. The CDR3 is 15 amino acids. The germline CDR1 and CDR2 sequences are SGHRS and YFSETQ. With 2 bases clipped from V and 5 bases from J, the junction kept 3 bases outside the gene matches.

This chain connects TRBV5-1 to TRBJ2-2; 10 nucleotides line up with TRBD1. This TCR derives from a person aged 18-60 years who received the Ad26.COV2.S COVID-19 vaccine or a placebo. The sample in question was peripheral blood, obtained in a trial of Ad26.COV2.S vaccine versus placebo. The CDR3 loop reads CASSFWTGGTGELFF. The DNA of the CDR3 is TGCGCCAGCAGCTTCTGGACAGGGGGGACCGGGGAGCTGTTTTTT.